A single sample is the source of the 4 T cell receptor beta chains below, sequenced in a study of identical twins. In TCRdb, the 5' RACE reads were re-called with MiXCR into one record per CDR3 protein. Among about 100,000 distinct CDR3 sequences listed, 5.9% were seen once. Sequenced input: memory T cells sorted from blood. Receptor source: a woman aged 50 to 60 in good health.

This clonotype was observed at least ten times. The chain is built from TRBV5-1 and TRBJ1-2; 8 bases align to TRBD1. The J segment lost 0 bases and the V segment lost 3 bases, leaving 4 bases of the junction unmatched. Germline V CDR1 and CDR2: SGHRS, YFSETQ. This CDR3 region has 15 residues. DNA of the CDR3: TGCGCCAGCAGCTCTTTGACAGGGGCTAACTATGGCTACACCTTC. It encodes CASSSLTGANYGYTF.

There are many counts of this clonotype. CDR3 loop: CSARSGTAYNEQFF. The CDR3 nucleotides read TGCAGTGCTAGGAGCGGGACAGCCTACAATGAGCAGTTCTTC. The V gene is TRBV20-1, the J gene TRBJ2-1; either TRBD1 or TRBD2 may supply D (7 bases each). The CDR3 has 14 residues. Trimming stripped 3 bases from V and 2 bases from J, with 11 bases between. Germline V lookup: CDR1 DFQATT, CDR2 SNEGSKA (reference sequence).

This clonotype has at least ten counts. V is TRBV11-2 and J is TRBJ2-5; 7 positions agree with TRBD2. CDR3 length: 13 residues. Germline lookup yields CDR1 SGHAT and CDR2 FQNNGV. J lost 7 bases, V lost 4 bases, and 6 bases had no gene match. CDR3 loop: CASSWEGMATQYF. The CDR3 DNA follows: TGTGCCAGCAGCTGGGAGGGAATGGCGACCCAGTACTTC.

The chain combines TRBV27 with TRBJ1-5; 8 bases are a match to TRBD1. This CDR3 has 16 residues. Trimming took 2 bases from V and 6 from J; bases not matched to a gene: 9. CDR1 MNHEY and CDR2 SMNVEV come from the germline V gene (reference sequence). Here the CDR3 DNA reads TGTGCCAGCAGTTTAAGGAGACAGGGGATGGGTCAGCCCCAGCATTTT. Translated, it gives CASSLRRQGMGQPQHF.